This TCR beta chain was captured in a study of shared clonotypes between healthy human individuals. The repertoire was sequenced with immunoSEQ multiplex PCR; TCRdb's copy has only in-frame clones and lacks some. This table has about 1 million clones, roughly 70% appearing once. The receptor was isolated from a man aged 18 to 29 in good health. Input material: memory CD4+ T cells sorted from blood. Subset given: CD45RA-negative fraction.

CDR3 nucleotide sequence: TGTGCCACCCGGGGGGGATCTAACTATGGCTACACCTTC. Its protein product is CATRGGSNYGYTF. This sequence joins TRBV6-5 and TRBJ1-2, with a possible D match to TRBD1 (5 bases). Germline CDR1 is MNHEY and CDR2 is SVGAGI. Trimming removed 10 bases from V and 0 bases from J, with 12 bases in between. This CDR3 has 13 residues.